This T cell receptor beta chain derives from a study of T-cell reconstitution after alpha-beta-depleted transplantation in children. CDR1 MDHEN and CDR2 SYDVKM come from the germline V gene. V was pared by 10 bases and J by 2 bases, with 9 bases of the junction left unmatched. The CDR3 loop spans 15 amino acids. Preparation of the TCRbeta library used unique molecular identifiers. TCRdb re-derived calls from the PCR reads in MiXCR, one entry per CDR3 protein. The repertoire consists of tens of thousands of distinct CDR3 sequences, with 5.5% to 7.5% occurring once and the leading ten covering 30% to 35%. General study findings and limits: The main origin of T-cell counts and diversity one year after transplant was newly produced T cells. In some patients, recipient T cells and intrathymic progenitors surviving conditioning explained high day-60 diversity. The origin of alpha-beta T cells about two months after transplant was reportedly several hundred expanded graft clones.

This clonotype was recorded many times. Its antigen is undetermined. The V and J genes are TRBV28 and TRBJ2-3; 10 bases are shared with TRBD2. Sequencing was performed on PBMCs, mostly from graft donor cells, taken 60 days after TCRalphabeta/CD19-depleted stem cell transplant. This clonotype was sampled from a female patient younger than 10 who had a stem cell transplant for aplastic anemia, so the T cells may come from the graft donor. CDR3 sequence (DNA): TGTGCCATCAACGAACTAGCGGGGTTCACAGATACGCAGTATTTT. Its protein product is CAINELAGFTDTQYF.